The 9 T cell receptor beta chains presented below share a single source sample, sequenced in a study of shared clonotypes between healthy human individuals. Profiling relied on immunoSEQ multiplex PCR, and the TCRdb table lists in-frame clones only, not all of them. The sample carries roughly 1,800,000 clones, just under 95% recorded once. Terminally differentiated effector memory CD45RA+ cells were excluded by CCR7 positive selection of CD45RO-negative cells. Sequencing was performed on naive CD8+ T cells sorted from blood. The receptors shown here come from a man aged 18 to 30 in good health.

This clone occurred once. The chain combines TRBV5-1 with TRBJ1-2; 9 positions agree with TRBD1. V dropped 0 bases and J dropped 5; count of bases not matched to a gene: 17. Per the germline V gene, CDR1 is SGHRS and CDR2 is YFSETQ. This CDR3 region has 19 residues. The DNA of the CDR3 is TGCGCCAGCAGCTTGGGGTCCCTAATGAACAGGGGGCAGTTATATGGCTACACCTTC. Translation: CASSLGSLMNRGQLYGYTF.

As to this clone: At one end, the junction sequence differs from germline, possibly due to a read error. The rearrangement uses TRBV5-4 and TRBJ2-7, with D unresolved. CDR1 SGHNT and CDR2 YYREEE come from the germline V gene (reference sequence). CDR3 length equals 13 residues. The CDR3 loop reads CASSLGPPYKQYF. The CDR3 bases are TGTGCCAGCAGCTTAGGCCCTCCCTACAAGCAGTACTTC.

The chain uses TRBV2 and TRBJ1-3; D is unresolved. V lost 0 bases, J lost 3 bases, and 6 bases lay in between. The CDR3 extends over 14 amino acids. Germline assignment: CDR1 SNHLY and CDR2 FYNNEI. DNA of the CDR3: TGTGCCAGCAGTGAAGCGCCACTTGGAAACACCATATATTTT. Its protein product is CASSEAPLGNTIYF.

CDR3 in DNA: TGTGCCACCGCCGTTGGCCTCTATGGCTACACCTTC. This sequence encodes CATAVGLYGYTF. V and J are TRBV6-1 and TRBJ1-2; D gene unclear. V dropped 10 bases and J dropped 4 bases, with 13 bases sitting between them. The germline CDR1 and CDR2 sequences are MNHNS and SASEGT. CDR3 length equals 12 residues.

V gene TRBV7-9 combines with J gene TRBJ2-7; 9 nucleotides line up with TRBD2. Germline V gene data show CDR1 as SEHNR and CDR2 as FQNEAQ (reference sequence). The CDR3 has 16 residues. With V trimmed by 1 base and J by 1 base, 5 bases remained unmatched. The CDR3 DNA is TGTGCCAGCAGCTTAGGTCCTAGCGGGATATCCTACGAGCAGTACTTC. Translated: CASSLGPSGISYEQYF.

V is TRBV4-1 and J is TRBJ1-2; D uncertain. The CDR3 has 17 amino acids. Germline values: CDR1 MGHRA, CDR2 YSYEKL. Trimming cost V 0 bases and J 4 bases, with 18 bases left between them. The CDR3 spells CASSQDEYGSSPYGYTF. The DNA of the CDR3 is TGCGCCAGCAGCCAAGATGAATATGGCTCGAGCCCCTATGGCTACACCTTC.

This chain uses TRBV11-2 with TRBJ2-5; 9 bases match TRBD2. Germline values: CDR1 SGHAT, CDR2 FQNNGV. The CDR3 contains 15 residues. V lost 6 bases and J lost 5; bases outside the gene matches: 10. The CDR3 loop reads CASRSGGGAWETQYF. CDR3 sequence (DNA): TGTGCCAGCAGAAGTGGCGGGGGGGCCTGGGAGACCCAGTACTTC.

The CDR3 is CAISRTGDYSNQPQHF. Here the CDR3 DNA reads TGTGCCATCAGTCGGACAGGGGATTATAGCAATCAGCCCCAGCATTTT. This chain connects TRBV10-3 to TRBJ1-5; 9 nucleotides align to TRBD1. Germline trimming cut 5 bases from V and 0 bases from J; bases unmatched to any gene: 5. The CDR3 covers 16 residues. CDR1 ENHRY and CDR2 SYGVKD come from the germline V gene.

This chain connects TRBV5-4 to TRBJ1-1, with D hard to call. This CDR3 comprises 18 residues. Germline V gene lookup returns CDR1 SGHNT and CDR2 YYREEE (reference sequence). Trimming took off 0 bases at V and 1 base at J, with 19 bases between the two ends. In DNA, the CDR3 is TGTGCCAGCAGCTTGGATTTGGCGGGAGGCGTAGGGAACACTGAAGCTTTCTTT. Protein: CASSLDLAGGVGNTEAFF.